Each of the 27 T cell receptor beta chains below was sequenced from the same sample in a study of T-cell memory formation after mild COVID-19. TCRdb analysed the 5' RACE reads with MiXCR anew, one entry per CDR3 protein. This sample has roughly 580,000 distinct CDR3 sequences, with approximately 19% found just once. The sample consisted of PBMCs or a T cell subset sorted from them (not recorded which). The receptors come from an adult woman who had mild COVID-19 (a few samples of this study predate the infection). Cell type and time point are not known.

The chain carries TRBV9 and TRBJ2-6; no definite D call. This CDR3 region has 16 residues. Germline-derived CDR1 and CDR2 are SGDLS and YYNGEE. Trimming removed 5 bases from V and 4 bases from J, with 16 bases in between. In nucleotides, the CDR3 is TGTGCCAGCAGTCCGGACGGTCCGAGGGGGGCCAACGTCCTGACTTTC. Protein product: CASSPDGPRGANVLTF.

The chain combines TRBV3-1 with TRBJ2-7; D call uncertain. Per the germline V gene, CDR1 is LGHDT and CDR2 is YNNKEL (reference sequence). The germline V and J ends were trimmed by 1 base and 4 bases, with 11 bases remaining between them. CDR3 length equals 14 residues. In DNA, the CDR3 is TGTGCCAGCAGCCAAGTTTCCAGCGCTTACGAGCAGTACTTC. Its translation is CASSQVSSAYEQYF.

CDR3 sequence (DNA): TGTGCCAGCAGCCAAAACGCTTACAATGAGCAGTTCTTC. It translates to CASSQNAYNEQFF. The chain is built from TRBV3-1 and TRBJ2-1; no definite D call. The CDR3 has 13 amino acids. V gave up 2 bases and J gave up 4 bases, with 6 bases separating them. Germline-derived CDR1 and CDR2 are LGHDT and YNNKEL (reference sequence).

The CDR3 spells CASRWGLAGYNEQFF. The CDR3, as DNA: TGTGCCAGCAGATGGGGACTAGCGGGGTACAATGAGCAGTTCTTC. The rearrangement joins TRBV6-2 or TRBV6-3 to TRBJ2-1; 13 nucleotides line up with TRBD2. Trimming took 6 bases from V and 4 from J; bases not matched to a gene: 3. CDR1 is MNHEY and CDR2 is SVGEGT in the germline V gene. This CDR3 has 15 residues.

The chain has TRBV7-9 and TRBJ2-5; the D gene is possibly TRBD2 (5 bases). CDR1 and CDR2 from the germline V gene are SEHNR and FQNEAQ (reference sequence). V was pared by 1 base and J by 5 bases, with 14 bases between. The CDR3 spans 15 residues. CDR3 bases: TGTGCCAGCAGCTTAGGTGGGAGCATCGTGGAGACCCAGTACTTC. It codes for CASSLGGSIVETQYF. Combining the CDR3 with reference TRBV7-9 and TRBJ2-5 gives the whole variable domain DTGVSQNPRHKITKRGQNVTFRCDPISEHNRLYWYRQTLGQGPEFLTYFQNEAQLEKSRLLSDRFSAERPKGSFSTLEIQRTEQGDSAMYLCASSLGGSIVETQYFGPGTRLLVL.

J is TRBJ2-5 and V is TRBV7-2; 7 bases match TRBD2. The CDR3 sequence is 12 residues long. Germline-derived CDR1 and CDR2 are SGHTA and FQGNSA. After removal of 5 bases from V and 11 bases from J, the junction contained 8 bases not matched to a gene. The CDR3 DNA sequence: TGTGCCAGCAGCCCCGGACTAGGGTATCAGTACTTC. Residues: CASSPGLGYQYF.

This clonotype occurred a few times. The rearrangement uses TRBV5-1 and TRBJ2-2; the D gene is possibly TRBD2 (6 bases). V lost 7 bases and J 3 bases, leaving 13 bases between the germline ends. In germline, CDR1 is SGHRS, CDR2 YFSETQ. This CDR3 is 14 amino acids long. The CDR3 region is CASAGQWDTGELFF. The CDR3 DNA is TGCGCCAGCGCGGGGCAGTGGGACACCGGGGAGCTGTTTTTT.

This rearrangement joins TRBV29-1 to TRBJ1-1; D not certain. The length of the CDR3 is 16 residues. Trimming left V 6 bases short and J 4 bases short, with 24 bases between. Germline V lookup: CDR1 SQVTM, CDR2 ANQGSEA. CDR3 nucleotides: TGCAGCGTCCTCCCTTTTTTGCGCCCGTACGTCACTGAAGCTTTCTTT. Protein sequence: CSVLPFLRPYVTEAFF. Full variable domain (rest looked up from reference TRBV29-1 and TRBJ1-1): SAVISQKPSRDICQRGTSLTIQCQVDSQVTMMFWYRQQPGQSLTLIATANQGSEATYESGFVIDKFPISRPNLTFSTLTVSNMSPEDSSIYLCSVLPFLRPYVTEAFFGQGTRLTVV.

This clonotype was counted a few times. V is TRBV5-6 and J is TRBJ2-3, with D unclear. Germline V gene data show CDR1 as SGHDT and CDR2 as YYEEEE. CDR3 length equals 14 residues. The V end was cut by 0 bases, the J end by 1 base, with 6 bases between. The DNA of the CDR3 is TGTGCCAGCAGCTTGGACTTTCGCACAGATACGCAGTATTTT. It codes for CASSLDFRTDTQYF.

The chain uses TRBV7-6 and TRBJ2-7; tentatively, D is TRBD1 (5 bases). Germline V lookup: CDR1 SGHVS, CDR2 FNYEAQ. CDR3 size: 15 residues. V was cut by 5 bases and J by 7 bases, with 21 bases left in between. The CDR3 nucleotides read TGTGCCAGCAGCGGGGAACAGGATGGCTCTGAGGAGCAGTACTTC. Its translation: CASSGEQDGSEEQYF.

The chain carries TRBV20-1 and TRBJ1-1; weak D call: TRBD1 (6 bases). The CDR3 consists of 14 residues. The V gene's germline CDR1 is DFQATT and CDR2 SNEGSKA (reference sequence). The V end lost 5 bases, the J end lost 4 bases, and 17 bases lay between the germline ends. The DNA for the CDR3 is TGCAGTGCTGGACCGCGCAAGGGGGGCACTGAAGCTTTCTTT. Translating it yields CSAGPRKGGTEAFF.

This clonotype was recorded a few times. This chain joins TRBV12-3 or TRBV12-4 and TRBJ1-5; no firm D call. CDR3 length: 12 amino acids. Trimming shortened V by 3 bases and J by 7 bases, and 7 bases separated the two germline ends. The CDR3 coding sequence is TGTGCCAGCAGTTTGAAGGGCCAGCCCCAGCATTTT. Protein product: CASSLKGQPQHF.

The chain has TRBV6-6 and TRBJ1-5, with 8 bases identical to TRBD1. The CDR3 has 14 amino acids. The germline gives CDR1 MNHNY, CDR2 SVGAGI (reference sequence). CDR3 in DNA: TGTCAAACCCGGGACAGGACGGGTAATCAGCCCCAGCATTTT. It translates to CQTRDRTGNQPQHF.

This clonotype was counted only a few times. This chain uses TRBV3-1 with TRBJ2-3; D possibly corresponds to TRBD2 (7 bases). The CDR3 is 15 amino acids. CDR1 is LGHDT and CDR2 is YNNKEL in the germline V gene (reference sequence). Trimming removed 1 base at V and 3 bases at J, with 11 bases between. The CDR3 is CASSQVGGLTDTQYF. In DNA, the CDR3 is TGTGCCAGCAGCCAAGTCGGGGGGCTGACAGATACGCAGTATTTT.

This chain links TRBV3-1 with TRBJ2-3; D ambiguous. In germline, CDR1 is LGHDT, CDR2 YNNKEL (reference sequence). CDR3 length equals 13 residues. Trimming removed 4 bases at V and 10 bases at J, with 15 bases between. CDR3 region: CASSRNPTEPQYF. The CDR3 DNA follows: TGTGCCAGCAGCCGGAACCCAACAGAGCCGCAGTATTTT.

This clonotype occurred a few times. This chain links TRBV19 with TRBJ2-1, with D possibly TRBD1 on 6 matching bases. Germline V gene lookup returns CDR1 LNHDA and CDR2 SQIVND (reference sequence). With 3 bases removed from V and 4 bases from J, the gap between germline ends came to 10 bases. This CDR3 spans 14 amino acids. CDR3 amino acids: CASSIGTTYNEQFF. The CDR3 DNA sequence: TGTGCCAGTAGTATCGGGACAACATACAATGAGCAGTTCTTC.

The gene calls are TRBV12-3 or TRBV12-4 and TRBJ1-2; TRBD1 matches at 9 bases. CDR3 length: 14 amino acids. With V trimmed by 6 bases and J by 4 bases, 6 bases remained unmatched. The DNA for the CDR3 is TGTGCCAGCAGGTCGGACAGGGGCGGCTATGGCTACACCTTC. It codes for CASRSDRGGYGYTF.

The chain joins TRBV7-9 to TRBJ2-1; D is perhaps TRBD2 (6 bases). There are 15 residues in the CDR3. V shed 5 bases and J shed 5 bases, with 16 bases lying between them. Germline V lookup: CDR1 SEHNR, CDR2 FQNEAQ (reference sequence). CDR3 DNA sequence: TGTGCCAGCAGCGGAGGGATAGGGACCAACAATGAGCAGTTCTTC. Encoded protein: CASSGGIGTNNEQFF.

V usage is TRBV30 and J usage is TRBJ2-1; 8 bases agree with TRBD2. J gave up 8 bases and V 5 bases, and 11 bases lay outside the gene matches. The germline V gene has CDR1 GTSNPN and CDR2 SVGIG (reference sequence). The CDR3 has 14 amino acids. Here the CDR3 DNA reads TGTGCCTGGGGGTGGAGCGGGAGAGCCTATGAGCAGTTCTTC. Amino acid sequence: CAWGWSGRAYEQFF.

The chain has TRBV18 and TRBJ2-3; no clear D. Germline CDR1 KGHSH, CDR2 LQKENI. This CDR3 comprises 14 residues. V dropped 3 bases and J dropped 0 bases, with 7 bases sitting between them. The CDR3 spells CASSPSYSTDTQYF. The CDR3 region has the DNA TGTGCCAGCTCACCGTCTTATAGCACAGATACGCAGTATTTT.

This clonotype appeared a few times. As DNA, the CDR3 is TGCAGCGTTGTGCCCCTGAACACCGGGGAGCTGTTTTTT. This gives the protein CSVVPLNTGELFF. The J gene is TRBJ2-2, the V gene TRBV29-1; no reliable D call. V lost 4 bases and J lost 1, with 7 bases in between. The V gene's germline CDR1 is SQVTM and CDR2 ANQGSEA. The CDR3 is 13 amino acids.

The gene calls are TRBV2 and TRBJ2-1; 12 bases are shared with TRBD2. Germline V gene sequence: CDR1 SNHLY, CDR2 FYNNEI. The CDR3 spans 18 residues. Trimming removed 7 bases from V and 2 bases from J; junction bases left unmatched: 12. CDR3 loop: CASTVRASSGRAYNEQFF. The DNA of the CDR3 is TGTGCCAGCACAGTGAGGGCCTCTAGCGGGAGGGCCTACAATGAGCAGTTCTTC.

A few counts support this clonotype. This chain links TRBV12-3 or TRBV12-4 with TRBJ1-2; D ambiguous. V lost 9 bases and J lost 2, with 13 bases in between. The CDR3 totals 13 residues. In DNA form, the CDR3 reads TGTGCCAGTTCTCCGCCAGAAAACTATGGCTACACCTTC. Its protein product is CASSPPENYGYTF.

This rearrangement joins TRBV12-3 or TRBV12-4 to TRBJ1-2, with D unresolved. V shed 2 bases and J shed 6 bases, with 16 bases lying between them. CDR3 size: 15 residues. As DNA, the CDR3 is TGTGCCAGCAGTTTAAGGGCCCAGCGAGGACATGGCTACACCTTC. It yields the protein CASSLRAQRGHGYTF.

This clonotype was observed at least ten times. The junction shows a germline mismatch at one end, possibly a read error. The V and J genes are TRBV12-3 or TRBV12-4 and TRBJ1-1; tentatively, D is TRBD1 (6 bases). The CDR3 has 13 residues. DNA for the CDR3: TGCGCCAGCAGCTTGACAGGGAACACTGAAGCTTTCTTT. It is translated as CASSLTGNTEAFF.

The chain links TRBV9 to TRBJ1-5; the D gene is possibly TRBD1 (6 bases). The CDR3 runs to 17 residues. Germline V gene lookup returns CDR1 SGDLS and CDR2 YYNGEE. Trimming cost V 4 bases and J 4 bases, with 21 bases left between them. The CDR3 bases are TGTGCCAGCAGCCCCCCTCGGAGGGGGTTCGGTAATCAGCCCCAGCATTTT. Translated: CASSPPRRGFGNQPQHF.

V is TRBV4-3 and J is TRBJ2-1, with D perhaps matching TRBD2 (6 bases). V gave up 2 bases and J gave up 8 bases, with 13 bases separating them. The germline CDR1 and CDR2 sequences are LGHNA and YSLEER. There are 14 residues in the CDR3. The CDR3 loop is CASSQRGRPHEQFF. CDR3 sequence (DNA): TGCGCCAGCAGCCAACGGGGGAGGCCGCATGAGCAGTTCTTC.